What follows describes a single TCR beta chain. No antigen is known for it. Per-base qualities were not stored, and no clone one base away is much larger. This entry comes from a study of beta chain features in type 1 diabetes (dated 2018 in TCRdb). For context, the study as a whole: Mean age, gender distribution, total cell number and subset yield were not different between patients and healthy donors. Across all samples, approximately 100 million sorted cells were examined, and cell number per subset correlated strongly with RNA yield. Whereas all 30 or so donors provided naive and central memory subsets, regulatory and stem cell-like memory subsets were isolated from just 8 patients and about 8 healthy donors. In the study, TCRB repertoires of sorted circulating CD4+ T cell subsets from recently diagnosed type 1 diabetes patients were compared with those of matched healthy donors.

General findings and caveats noted by the study authors: Naive, central memory and regulatory TCRB repertoires appeared to be more similar among patients than among healthy donors. Fewer insertions and more nucleotide deletions at VDJ recombination sites were observed in patients with type 1 diabetes, implying thymic rearrangement abnormalities. Because small numbers of individuals were included in the HLA sub-analyses, any influence of HLA type on TCRB rearrangement was left unresolved. A moderate but significant shortening of TCRB CDR3 length was observed in type 1 diabetes patients in all four CD4+ subsets. PCR may preferentially amplify shorter templates, but because patient and control samples were amplified and corrected together, any resulting skew would affect both groups equally. Sequencing cDNA rather than genomic DNA could over-represent highly expressing activated cells, although activation and CD3 levels did not differ between groups.

Based on the germline V gene, the CDR1 and CDR2 sequences are ENHRY and SYGVKD. From the cysteine up to the phenylalanine, the CDR3 has a length of 13 residues. Left in the record is the CDR3 DNA by itself, 39 bases read in frame from the first base. Relative to germline, V is missing 4 bases and J is missing 5 bases, with 2 bases of the junction outside any gene match. The entire isolated RNA was reverse transcribed using the High Capacity cDNA Reverse Transcription Kit, and thus expressed TCRB transcripts were sequenced. Deep immunoSEQ sequencing was applied to naive, central memory and regulatory T cell samples, giving an average of around 4 million total reads per sample. Sorted cells were lysed in RLT buffer and RNA was extracted with DNase-treated RNeasy Micro or Mini kits, depending on cell number. To prevent cross-contamination, every cell subset was processed on its own, while patient and healthy donor samples were processed together. Using the immunoSEQ multiplex PCR, TCRB sequences were amplified from cDNA into 87-bp fragments spanning the CDR3 region. Sequencing of the amplicons was done on the Illumina HiSeq platform. Regarding the original processing steps: Synthetic template baselines were used to correct PCR bias computationally, reads within Hamming distance 2 were collapsed together, and singletons that could not be merged were discarded. Reads were aligned against IMGT so that V, D and J genes, CDR3 length and insertions or deletions at six rearrangement sites could be assigned. Within each subset, clonotype counts were normalized to the number of sorted cells before true diversity and Gini coefficients were calculated with the tcR R package. The overlap coefficient, calculated on TCRB nucleotide sequences, was used to quantify repertoire sharing. As stored in TCRdb, this immuneACCESS dataset retains in-frame rearrangements with V and J assigned. A fraction of the clones does not appear; measured against another copy, unresolved V genes explain less than half of the discrepancy, and the remainder lacks a known reason. D and trimming come from the DNA, and the V and J calls and clone size come from that table. Within this sample are more than 100,000 clones, with roughly 28% of them counted one time only. The ten largest clones take up roughly 0.58% of the sample.

Each donor gave one peripheral blood draw, about 100 mL on average, collected into heparinised tubes. A BD FACSAria II was used to sort naive, central memory, regulatory and stem cell-like memory CD4+ T cells with a panel that included CD45RO, CCR7, CD25, CD127, CD95 and CD27. A purity above 95% was achieved for all sorted populations. Right away, PBMCs were isolated by Lymphoprep density gradient centrifugation and were stained directly, with no culture step. Samples were stained and sorted in pairs, with one healthy donor and one patient per experiment, so that batch effects were minimized. Input material: central memory CD4+ T cells from blood. The rearranged segments are TRBV10-3 and TRBJ2-5, with 9 central nucleotides matching TRBD1. The receptor comes from a woman under 30 with type 1 diabetes. The CDR3 has the sequence CAISGQGGETQYF. The DNA reads as follows: TGTGCCATCAGTGGACAGGGGGGGGAGACCCAGTACTTC.